These T cell receptor beta chains were read from a single sample in a study of cytomegalovirus exposure and HLA in healthy donors. TCRdb keeps only in-frame clones here, not all; method: immunoSEQ multiplex PCR. Among under 200,000 clones listed, about three quarters were seen once. Sequenced material: PBMCs. These receptors were obtained from a woman between 40 and 55 years old in good health and CMV-seropositive. CDR3s include the opening cysteine and the closing phenylalanine or tryptophan. The size field is filled for only some rows; it gives once, few, many or a size class.

v_gene: TRBV19; j_gene: TRBJ2-7; abundance: once; CDR3aa: CASSVSGAPAYEQYF
v_gene: TRBV7-9; j_gene: TRBJ1-1; abundance: NA; CDR3aa: CASRQTGGIGPNTEAFF
v_gene: TRBV7-9; j_gene: TRBJ2-4; abundance: NA; CDR3aa: CASIVSGSNIQYF
v_gene: TRBV5-6; j_gene: TRBJ2-3; abundance: NA; CDR3aa: CASSLSLAGGSDTQYF
v_gene: TRBV5-1; j_gene: TRBJ1-1; abundance: NA; CDR3aa: CASSSKTGGPNTEAFF
v_gene: TRBV6-5; j_gene: TRBJ2-2; abundance: NA; CDR3aa: CASTPRDRDRELFF
v_gene: TRBV11-3; j_gene: TRBJ2-7; abundance: once; CDR3aa: CASSFPGQAFGYEQYF
v_gene: TRBV5-1; j_gene: TRBJ2-5; abundance: few; CDR3aa: CASSLGVQETQYF
v_gene: TRBV7-9; j_gene: TRBJ2-1; abundance: NA; CDR3aa: CASSSLQGARYNEQFF
v_gene: TRBV11-2; j_gene: TRBJ2-7; abundance: NA; CDR3aa: CASSLDYAGISYEQYF
v_gene: TRBV19; j_gene: TRBJ1-1; abundance: NA; CDR3aa: CASTPGSDPNGEAFF